This T cell receptor beta chain was retrieved from a study of shared clonotypes between healthy human individuals. Profiling relied on immunoSEQ multiplex PCR, and the TCRdb table lists in-frame clones only, not all of them. The sample has around 2,000,000 clones, 90% to 95% seen once; the top ten hold under 2%. The CDR3 spans 11 residues. V gave up 10 bases and J gave up 4 bases, with 11 bases separating them. Germline V lookup: CDR1 SEHNR, CDR2 FQNEAQ (reference sequence). Naive CD8 populations comprised CD45RO-negative cells positively selected for CCR7, excluding terminally differentiated effector memory CD45RA+ cells.

The genes are TRBV7-9 and TRBJ2-7; D is unclear. The sequencing input was naive CD8+ T cells from PBMCs. The receptor's source is a man aged 18 to 30 in good health. Some clones in this sample may be carry-over from other donors' samples. CDR3 amino acids: CATQWGYEQYF. CDR3 in DNA: TGTGCCACCCAATGGGGTTACGAGCAGTACTTC.